This T cell receptor beta chain is drawn from a study of T cell responses to AZD1222 COVID-19 vaccine. Study conclusions and caveats: Increases in Spike-specific TCR breadth and depth were seen after two AZD1222 doses.

TCRdb keeps only in-frame clones here, not all; method: immunoSEQ multiplex PCR. The table has some 120,000 clones, 80% to 90% seen once; the top ten hold 1.5% to 2%. The length of the CDR3 is 17 residues. Germline loops: CDR1 MGHRA, CDR2 YSYEKL. V was pared by 2 bases and J by 7 bases, with 18 bases between. Regarding this clone: Its matching antigen is unknown.

V and J are TRBV4-1 and TRBJ1-6, with D perhaps matching TRBD1 (6 bases). The source is an adult in good health. This material consisted of peripheral blood, taken on day 0 of AZD1222 vaccination. The DNA of the CDR3 is TGCGCCAGCAGCCAAATCCCTTCACAGGGTGGGAATTCACCCCTCCACTTT. As protein: CASSQIPSQGGNSPLHF.